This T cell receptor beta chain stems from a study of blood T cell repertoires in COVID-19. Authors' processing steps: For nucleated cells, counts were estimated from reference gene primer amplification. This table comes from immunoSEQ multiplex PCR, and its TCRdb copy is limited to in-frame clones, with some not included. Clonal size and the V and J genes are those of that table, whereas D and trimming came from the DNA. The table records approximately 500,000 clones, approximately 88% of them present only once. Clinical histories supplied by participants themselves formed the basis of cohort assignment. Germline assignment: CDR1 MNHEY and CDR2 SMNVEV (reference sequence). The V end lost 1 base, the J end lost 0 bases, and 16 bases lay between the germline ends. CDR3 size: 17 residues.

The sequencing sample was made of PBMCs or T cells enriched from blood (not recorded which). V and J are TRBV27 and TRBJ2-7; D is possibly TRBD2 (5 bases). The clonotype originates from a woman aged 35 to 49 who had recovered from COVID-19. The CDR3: CASSLYRGSASSYEQYF. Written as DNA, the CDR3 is TGTGCCAGCAGTTTATATCGAGGTAGCGCGAGCTCCTACGAGCAGTACTTC.